These 11 T cell receptor beta chains were sequenced from one sample in a study of blood T cell repertoires in COVID-19. Some clones are missing from TCRdb's copy, which holds only in-frame ones; the method was immunoSEQ multiplex PCR. The sample lists around 250,000 clones; approximately 79% were seen once. Sequences were obtained from PBMCs or T cells enriched from blood (not recorded which). The receptors come from a man under 40 with acute COVID-19.

The chain joins TRBV6-5 to TRBJ1-1; 11 bases line up with TRBD1. The germline V gene encodes CDR1 MNHEY and CDR2 SVGAGI. The ends lost 6 bases at V and 3 bases at J; junction bases unmatched: 6. This CDR3 is 15 amino acids long. The CDR3 reads CASRIPGQGDTEAFF. The CDR3 region has the DNA TGTGCCAGCAGGATACCGGGACAGGGGGACACTGAAGCTTTCTTT.

The chain couples TRBV29-1 to TRBJ1-2; 7 bases map to TRBD1. The junction had 3 bases not matched to a gene; V was cut back by 6 bases and J by 2 bases. Per germline, CDR1 SQVTM and CDR2 ANQGSEA. This CDR3 is 12 amino acids long. The DNA for the CDR3 is TGCAGCGTGGGGGACAGAAACTATGGCTACACCTTC. This translates into CSVGDRNYGYTF. Full variable domain (remainder filled in from reference TRBV29-1 and TRBJ1-2): SAVISQKPSRDICQRGTSLTIQCQVDSQVTMMFWYRQQPGQSLTLIATANQGSEATYESGFVIDKFPISRPNLTFSTLTVSNMSPEDSSIYLCSVGDRNYGYTFGSGTRLTVV.

The chain recombines TRBV3-1 (or the pseudogene TRBV3-2) with TRBJ1-1; TRBD1 aligns across 10 bases. From germline, CDR1 is LGHDT and CDR2 YNNKEL (reference sequence). With V trimmed by 3 bases and J by 4 bases, 8 bases remained unmatched. This CDR3 spans 16 amino acids. The CDR3 nucleotides read TGTGCCAGCAGCCATGGACAGGGGGTGGAGAGCACTGAAGCTTTCTTT. It encodes CASSHGQGVESTEAFF.

Comment on this clone: The junction shows a germline mismatch at one end, possibly a read error. This chain links TRBV6-2 or TRBV6-3 with TRBJ1-5; the D is unclear. Germline-derived CDR1 and CDR2 are MNHEY and SVGEGT. This CDR3 contains 12 residues. CDR3 DNA: TGTGCCAGCAGTTACCGGGGTCAGACCCAGCATTTT. This gives the protein CASSYRGQTQHF.

This clone was found once. This could be a read error, since a much larger clone is one nucleotide away. The same CDR3 is also encoded by other DNA sequences in this sample. The chain is built from TRBV12-3 or TRBV12-4 and TRBJ1-5; 9 bases map to TRBD1. The ends lost 6 bases at V and 4 bases at J; junction bases unmatched: 1. The CDR3 is 13 residues long. CDR3 sequence (DNA): TGTGCCAGCAGGGGGACAGGGAATCAGCCCCAGCATTTT. It translates to CASRGTGNQPQHF.

This clone has only one observation. This chain connects TRBV24-1 to TRBJ1-2; 10 bases line up with TRBD1. Looked up from germline, CDR1 is KGHDR and CDR2 is SFDVKD. The junction had 4 bases not matched to a gene; V was cut back by 4 bases and J by 6 bases. The CDR3 has 14 residues. CDR3 protein: CATSDQGTGDGYTF. In DNA form, the CDR3 reads TGTGCCACCAGTGACCAGGGGACAGGGGATGGCTACACCTTC.

The J gene is TRBJ2-5, the V gene TRBV25-1; 12 bases align to TRBD1. Germline V lookup: CDR1 MGHDK, CDR2 SYGVNS. V lost 2 bases and J lost 4; bases outside the gene matches: 5. The length of the CDR3 is 16 residues. CDR3 coding DNA: TGTGCCAGCAGTGAACTTGGGACAGGGGGCCGAGAGACCCAGTACTTC. This gives the protein CASSELGTGGRETQYF. The variable domain in full, completed from reference TRBV25-1 and TRBJ2-5, reads EADIYQTPRYLVIGTGKKITLECSQTMGHDKMYWYQQDPGMELHLIHYSYGVNSTEKGDLSSESTVSRIRTEHFPLTLESARPSHTSQYLCASSELGTGGRETQYFGPGTRLLVL.

The chain couples TRBV27 to TRBJ2-3; unclear D gene. This CDR3 is built from 13 residues. Germline V CDR1 and CDR2: MNHEY, SMNVEV (reference sequence). V lost 6 bases and J lost 1, with 8 bases in between. CDR3 DNA: TGTGCCAGCAGCTCCCTCCGCACAGATACGCAGTATTTT. Its protein product is CASSSLRTDTQYF.

The rearrangement links TRBV11-3 to TRBJ2-5; maybe TRBD2 (6 bases). This CDR3 comprises 15 residues. The ends were cut back, 5 bases at V and 4 bases at J, with 17 bases in the middle. Per the germline V gene, CDR1 is SGHNT and CDR2 is YENEEA. This CDR3 reads CASSNRWEARETQYF. In nucleotides, the CDR3 is TGTGCCAGCAGCAACCGTTGGGAGGCAAGAGAGACCCAGTACTTC.

The chain joins TRBV2 to TRBJ1-2; D may be TRBD1 (6 bases). Between the trimmed V and J ends, which lost 6 bases and 0 bases, there was a span of 11 bases. The CDR3 consists of 14 residues. Germline CDR1 and CDR2: SNHLY and FYNNEI. CDR3 sequence: CASRGDTANYGYTF. The CDR3, as DNA: TGTGCCAGCAGAGGGGACACAGCTAACTATGGCTACACCTTC. Together with reference TRBV2 and TRBJ1-2, the CDR3 gives the full variable domain: EPEVTQTPSHQVTQMGQEVILRCVPISNHLYFYWYRQILGQKVEFLVSFYNNEISEKSEIFDDQFSVERPDGSNFTLKIRSTKLEDSAMYFCASRGDTANYGYTFGSGTRLTVV.

The CDR3 sequence is CASSIGIRGYV. DNA of the CDR3: TGTGCCAGTAGTATAGGGATACGGGGGTACGTC. The chain carries TRBV19 and TRBJ2-7, with D possibly matching TRBD2 (5 bases). CDR1 is LNHDA and CDR2 is SQIVND in the germline V gene (reference sequence). V was pared by 1 base and J by 12 bases, with 10 bases between. The CDR3 length is 11 residues.